Below are 30 T cell receptor beta chains sequenced from a single sample in a study of blood T cells in healthy people across ages. A second PCR of about 6 to 12 cycles used a sample-barcoded 5' primer and a J-beta primer mix. TCRdb reprocessed the 5' RACE reads with MiXCR, giving one entry per CDR3 protein. The sample has 1.5 million to 2 million distinct CDR3 sequences; about 31% are singletons. The specimen sequenced was blood. The receptors were gathered from a woman in her twenties or thirties in good health.

In this sample, this clonotype turned up a few times. The chain employs TRBV4-2 and TRBJ2-5, with 8 bases aligning to TRBD1. Germline V gene data show CDR1 as LGHNA and CDR2 as YNFKEQ. With 4 bases clipped from V and 4 bases from J, the junction kept 14 bases outside the gene matches. The CDR3 is 17 residues long. The CDR3 sequence: CASSRNSGQGIAETQYF. CDR3 bases: TGTGCCAGCAGCCGAAACTCAGGACAGGGCATCGCAGAGACCCAGTACTTC.

This chain joins TRBV4-1 and TRBJ1-1; 8 bases are a match to TRBD1. Germline V gene lookup returns CDR1 MGHRA and CDR2 YSYEKL. V shed 4 bases and J 1 base; nucleotides not matched to a gene: 5. This CDR3 region has 15 residues. DNA of the CDR3: TGCGCCAGCAGCCCGACAGGGGCGGAGAACACTGAAGCTTTCTTT. Translating it yields CASSPTGAENTEAFF.

This chain joins TRBV25-1 and TRBJ1-6; no definite D call. Germline V lookup: CDR1 MGHDK, CDR2 SYGVNS. Trimming cost V 4 bases and J 8 bases, with 9 bases left between them. CDR3 length equals 13 residues. This chain's CDR3 is CASSGAADSPLHF. CDR3 in DNA: TGTGCCAGCAGTGGGGCAGCAGATTCACCCCTCCACTTT.

The chain joins TRBV12-3 or TRBV12-4 to TRBJ1-1; 7 nucleotides match TRBD1. Trimming at V came to 3 bases and at J to 6 bases, leaving 13 bases not matched to a gene. This CDR3 region has 16 residues. CDR3 residues: CASSFVGASGGSEAFF. The CDR3 bases are TGTGCCAGCAGTTTTGTGGGGGCTTCAGGGGGTTCTGAAGCTTTCTTT.

V gene TRBV20-1 combines with J gene TRBJ2-3; TRBD2 agrees at 9 bases. Germline trimming cut 5 bases from V and 2 bases from J; bases unmatched to any gene: 11. Looked up from germline, CDR1 is DFQATT and CDR2 is SNEGSKA (reference sequence). The CDR3 runs to 16 residues. The CDR3 nucleotides read TGCAGTGCTGGGGGCCGACTAGCGGATGTCACAGATACGCAGTATTTT. Its translation: CSAGGRLADVTDTQYF.

In this sample, this clonotype turned up a few times. The rearrangement uses TRBV9 and TRBJ2-3, with 10 nucleotides matching TRBD2. Per germline, CDR1 SGDLS and CDR2 YYNGEE. Germline trimming cut 1 base from V and 3 bases from J; bases unmatched to any gene: 5. The CDR3 runs 16 residues. The CDR3 DNA reads as TGTGCCAGCAGCGTATTAGCGGGGGGCAAGACAGATACGCAGTATTTT. Its protein is CASSVLAGGKTDTQYF.

V usage is TRBV20-1 and J usage is TRBJ2-3; maybe TRBD2 (7 bases). Germline assignment: CDR1 DFQATT and CDR2 SNEGSKA (reference sequence). The ends were cut back, 1 base at V and 5 bases at J, with 25 bases in the middle. The length of the CDR3 is 18 residues. CDR3 protein: CSARALKGGAQHLDTQYF. The CDR3 bases are TGCAGTGCTAGAGCCCTCAAAGGGGGGGCCCAACATTTAGATACGCAGTATTTT.

This clonotype was detected a few times. The chain couples TRBV15 to TRBJ2-4; D possibly corresponds to TRBD1 (6 bases). Trimming left V 0 bases short and J 13 bases short, with 19 bases between. Germline values: CDR1 LNHNV, CDR2 YYDKDF (reference sequence). The CDR3 has 15 residues. For the CDR3, the DNA is TGTGCCACCAGCAGAGAATCGACAGGACTGGAGGAGCAGTACTTC. This sequence encodes CATSRESTGLEEQYF.

J is TRBJ2-1 and V is TRBV6-2 or TRBV6-3; 12 bases are a match to TRBD2. The CDR3 is 18 amino acids. V was clipped by 2 bases and J by 4 bases; unmatched bases: 9. Germline-derived CDR1 and CDR2 are MNHEY and SVGEGT. In DNA, the CDR3 is TGTGCCAGCAGTTACCCCACTAGCGGGAGGTCAAATTACAATGAGCAGTTCTTC. This translates into CASSYPTSGRSNYNEQFF.

The CDR3 bases are TGTGCCAGCAGTTTAGTTGGGGCTGAAAAACTGTTTTTT. As protein: CASSLVGAEKLFF. The chain joins TRBV12-3 or TRBV12-4 to TRBJ1-4, with a weak D call TRBD1 (5 bases). The CDR3 has 13 residues. Deletions cut 1 base from V and 7 bases from J, with 7 bases between.

The chain joins TRBV20-1 to TRBJ2-1; 11 bases line up with TRBD2. Germline V gene sequence: CDR1 DFQATT, CDR2 SNEGSKA (reference sequence). The CDR3 consists of 14 residues. J lost 6 bases, V lost 3 bases, and 4 bases had no gene match. The CDR3: CSASLGTSGNEQFF. CDR3 sequence (DNA): TGCAGTGCTAGCCTGGGGACTAGCGGCAATGAGCAGTTCTTC.

There are many counts of this clonotype. DNA of the CDR3: TGTGCCAGAGAGGGCTCCTACGAGCAGTACTTC. This translates into CAREGSYEQYF. The chain carries TRBV27 and TRBJ2-7; D possibly corresponds to TRBD2 (5 bases). CDR3 length equals 11 residues. V was trimmed by 9 bases and J by 0 bases, leaving 6 bases between them. Per germline, CDR1 MNHEY and CDR2 SMNVEV (reference sequence).

The V and J genes are TRBV5-1 and TRBJ2-3, with TRBD2 identical over 10 bases. This CDR3 contains 18 residues. Germline-derived CDR1 and CDR2 are SGHRS and YFSETQ. V shed 0 bases and J 0 bases; nucleotides not matched to a gene: 7. The CDR3 spells CASSLANVAGGSTDTQYF. The CDR3 DNA follows: TGCGCCAGCAGCTTGGCCAACGTAGCGGGAGGTAGCACAGATACGCAGTATTTT.

The V call is TRBV25-1, the J call TRBJ2-1, with D possibly TRBD1 on 6 matching bases. This CDR3 is 15 amino acids long. Germline values: CDR1 MGHDK, CDR2 SYGVNS. Trimming pared 6 bases from V and 1 base from J, leaving 13 bases between. The CDR3 DNA follows: TGTGCCAGCAGCGAGGACGGGACATCCTACAATGAGCAGTTCTTC. Encoded protein: CASSEDGTSYNEQFF.

The genes are TRBV27 and TRBJ2-1, with 10 bases identical to TRBD2. This CDR3 spans 18 amino acids. Germline assignment: CDR1 MNHEY and CDR2 SMNVEV (reference sequence). With V trimmed by 5 bases and J by 4 bases, 14 bases remained unmatched. CDR3 sequence (DNA): TGTGCCAGCAGTCCACCGGGACTAGCGTTTGTGGCGTACAATGAGCAGTTCTTC. Protein sequence: CASSPPGLAFVAYNEQFF.

The rearrangement uses TRBV29-1 and TRBJ2-1; possibly TRBD1 for D (7 bases). V lost 3 bases and J lost 0, with 18 bases in between. The CDR3 is made up of 17 amino acids. Germline values: CDR1 SQVTM, CDR2 ANQGSEA. CDR3 loop: CSVDRRGVSSSYNEQFF. CDR3 in DNA: TGCAGCGTTGACCGCAGGGGGGTCTCGAGCTCCTACAATGAGCAGTTCTTC.

This clonotype has just a few counts. The chain employs TRBV3-1 and TRBJ2-7; TRBD2 aligns across 10 bases. Germline trimming cut 4 bases from V and 5 bases from J; bases unmatched to any gene: 11. Germline values: CDR1 LGHDT, CDR2 YNNKEL (reference sequence). The CDR3 spans 16 residues. The CDR3: CASSLTAAGGLDEQYF. CDR3 DNA sequence: TGTGCCAGCAGCCTTACGGCAGCGGGAGGGCTCGACGAGCAGTACTTC.

The V gene is TRBV2, the J gene TRBJ2-5, with 8 bases identical to TRBD1. The tail of the sequence fits TRBJ2-7 better, so the J call may be wrong. Per germline, CDR1 SNHLY and CDR2 FYNNEI. CDR3 length: 14 residues. CDR3 sequence (DNA): TGTGCCAGCAGATTGACAGGGGCTTTTTCCGAGCAGTACTTC. Translating gives CASRLTGAFSEQYF.

This chain links TRBV7-8 with TRBJ2-3; 9 nucleotides match TRBD2. The length of the CDR3 is 17 residues. Per germline, CDR1 SGHVS and CDR2 FQNEAQ. The junction had 12 bases not matched to a gene; V was cut back by 5 bases and J by 3 bases. The CDR3 region is CASSLRFSSGRTDTQYF. The CDR3, as DNA: TGTGCCAGCAGCCTCCGGTTTAGTAGCGGGAGAACAGATACGCAGTATTTT. Supplemented by reference TRBV7-8 and TRBJ2-3, the full variable domain reads GAGVSQSPRYKVAKRGQDVALRCDPISGHVSLFWYQQALGQGPEFLTYFQNEAQLDKSGLPSDRFFAERPEGSVSTLKIQRTQQEDSAVYLCASSLRFSSGRTDTQYFGPGTRLTVL.

The genes are TRBV6-4 and TRBJ2-1, with 8 bases matching TRBD1. The germline V gene encodes CDR1 MRHNA and CDR2 SNTAGT. V lost 3 bases, J lost 6 bases, and 10 bases stayed unmatched. The CDR3 contains 16 residues. Here the CDR3 reads CASSDKLRTGTNEQFF. The CDR3 coding sequence is TGTGCCAGCAGTGATAAGTTGAGGACAGGGACCAATGAGCAGTTCTTC.

The chain is built from TRBV5-1 and TRBJ2-2; the D gene could be TRBD1 or TRBD2 (6 bases each). CDR1 is SGHRS and CDR2 is YFSETQ in the germline V gene. Trimming removed 4 bases from V and 0 bases from J, with 16 bases in between. The CDR3 runs 17 residues. CDR3 region: CASSGGTQPTNTGELFF. As DNA, the CDR3 is TGCGCCAGCAGCGGAGGGACACAACCGACGAACACCGGGGAGCTGTTTTTT.

The chain links TRBV20-1 to TRBJ1-2, with 8 bases lining up with TRBD1. There are 13 residues in the CDR3. From germline, CDR1 is DFQATT and CDR2 SNEGSKA (reference sequence). With 6 bases clipped from V and 3 bases from J, the junction kept 6 bases outside the gene matches. The CDR3 sequence: CSAGQEVDYGYTF. The CDR3 DNA sequence: TGCAGTGCGGGACAGGAGGTCGACTATGGCTACACCTTC.

This clonotype has just a few counts. This rearrangement joins TRBV6-5 to TRBJ2-1, with D maybe TRBD1 (6 bases). V dropped 5 bases and J dropped 0 bases, with 14 bases sitting between them. CDR1 is MNHEY, CDR2 SVGAGI, per germline. The length of the CDR3 is 16 residues. The CDR3 coding sequence is TGTGCCAGCAGTAGGGGGTCGATGAGCTCCTACAATGAGCAGTTCTTC. Translated: CASSRGSMSSYNEQFF.

This clonotype came up a few times. The V call is TRBV6-5, the J call TRBJ2-1; maybe TRBD2 (5 bases). Germline CDR1 and CDR2: MNHEY and SVGAGI. The CDR3 contains 16 residues. V lost 2 bases, J lost 5 bases, and 16 bases lay in between. CDR3 loop: CASSYAGQRSHNEQFF. CDR3 bases: TGTGCCAGCAGTTACGCGGGTCAGCGGTCCCACAATGAGCAGTTCTTC.

In regard to this clonotype: A much larger clone differs by one base, so this may be a read error. This chain connects TRBV29-1 to TRBJ2-7; 7 bases align to TRBD2. This CDR3 contains 15 residues. Germline assignment: CDR1 SQVTM and CDR2 ANQGSEA. Trimming at V came to 7 bases and at J to 1 base, leaving 13 bases not matched to a gene. The CDR3 protein is CSAVREAGISYEQYF. The CDR3 DNA reads as TGCAGCGCTGTGCGGGAAGCGGGAATATCCTACGAGCAGTACTTC.

This clonotype was detected a few times. V gene TRBV3-1 combines with J gene TRBJ1-1; 9 bases are a match to TRBD1. The ends lost 2 bases at V and 7 bases at J; junction bases unmatched: 11. CDR1 LGHDT and CDR2 YNNKEL come from the germline V gene (reference sequence). The CDR3 extends over 16 amino acids. The CDR3 here is CASSQNTGGRPSEAFF. The CDR3, as DNA: TGTGCCAGCAGCCAAAACACAGGGGGCCGCCCTAGTGAAGCTTTCTTT.

This clonotype was seen a handful of times. The chain is built from TRBV2 and TRBJ2-5; weak D call: TRBD2 (6 bases). Germline CDR1 is SNHLY and CDR2 is FYNNEI. The CDR3 covers 14 residues. Deletions cut 3 bases from V and 5 bases from J, with 13 bases between. In nucleotides, the CDR3 is TGTGCCAGCAGTGACGCGGGGTTGGGCGAGACCCAGTACTTC. Translating gives CASSDAGLGETQYF.

This clonotype was observed many times. The chain carries TRBV7-3 and TRBJ2-3; 7 bases are a match to TRBD2. Germline V gene sequence: CDR1 SGHTA, CDR2 FQGTGA. The CDR3 is made up of 17 amino acids. V gave up 5 bases and J gave up 0 bases; unmatched junction bases: 11. This CDR3 is CASSPGEGITSTDTQYF. CDR3 nucleotide sequence: TGTGCCAGCAGCCCTGGGGAGGGGATCACTAGCACAGATACGCAGTATTTT.

This clonotype was counted only a few times. The chain uses TRBV29-1 and TRBJ1-1, with D tentatively TRBD1 (6 bases). The CDR3 is made up of 10 amino acids. CDR1 SQVTM and CDR2 ANQGSEA come from the germline V gene. CDR3 sequence reads: CTQGHTEAFF. For the CDR3, the DNA is TGCACTCAGGGGCACACTGAAGCTTTCTTT.

CDR3 residues: CASSQGGAGNIQYF. The CDR3 nucleotides are TGTGCCAGCAGTCAAGGGGGCGCAGGTAACATTCAGTACTTC. The V gene is TRBV28, the J gene TRBJ2-4; the match to TRBD1 covers 7 bases. Trimming removed 5 bases from V and 7 bases from J; junction bases left unmatched: 8. The CDR3 covers 14 residues. From germline, CDR1 is MDHEN and CDR2 SYDVKM.